These 28 T cell receptor beta chains originate from one sample sequenced in a study of blood T cell repertoires in COVID-19. The table came from immunoSEQ multiplex PCR; TCRdb's copy has only in-frame clones and leaves some out. In the table there are about 56,000 clones, 84% of which are singletons. The sequenced material came from peripheral blood. The receptors were sampled from a woman aged 80 or over with acute or convalescent COVID-19.

The table lists this clone with many counts. The chain couples TRBV11-3 to TRBJ1-3; 8 bases fit TRBD1. Germline lookup yields CDR1 SGHNT and CDR2 YENEEA. The V segment lost 5 bases and the J segment 7 bases; nucleotides outside the gene matches: 4. The CDR3 has 13 amino acids. The DNA of the CDR3 is TGTGCCAGCAGCCCGGACAGGGCGAACACCATATATTTT. This codes for CASSPDRANTIYF.

This chain joins TRBV12-3 or TRBV12-4 and TRBJ1-2, with D possibly TRBD1 on 5 matching bases. The germline V and J ends were trimmed by 7 bases and 7 bases, with 16 bases remaining between them. The CDR3 sequence is 13 residues long. The CDR3 here is CASTDVRVGGYTF. CDR3 sequence (DNA): TGTGCCAGCACCGACGTCAGGGTCGGTGGCTACACCTTC.

This clone came up a few times. This sequence joins TRBV4-1 and TRBJ1-1; possibly TRBD1 for D (5 bases). The CDR3 loop spans 13 amino acids. Germline lookup yields CDR1 MGHRA and CDR2 YSYEKL. Trimming took 3 bases from V and 5 from J, leaving 10 bases between them. For the CDR3, the DNA is TGCGCCAGCAGCCACGGGACTGCTACTGAAGCTTTCTTT. Residues: CASSHGTATEAFF.

This rearrangement joins TRBV5-1 to TRBJ2-1; 10 bases fit TRBD1. Germline CDR1 SGHRS, CDR2 YFSETQ. There are 15 residues in the CDR3. Trimming removed 3 bases from V and 7 bases from J; junction bases left unmatched: 7. CDR3 loop: CASSSTGGAENEQFF. In DNA, the CDR3 is TGCGCCAGCAGCTCGACAGGGGGCGCGGAAAATGAGCAGTTCTTC. Using reference TRBV5-1 and TRBJ2-1 for the parts outside the CDR3, the full variable domain is KAGVTQTPRYLIKTRGQQVTLSCSPISGHRSVSWYQQTPGQGLQFLFEYFSETQRNKGNFPGRFSGRQFSNSRSEMNVSTLELGDSALYLCASSSTGGAENEQFFGPGTRLTVL.

Concerning this clone itself: At one of its ends the junction is not consistent with the germline gene, which may arise from a read error. The chain recombines TRBV6-1 with TRBJ1-2; 9 bases align to TRBD1. The CDR3 is 13 amino acids. Per germline, CDR1 MNHNS and CDR2 SASEGT. Here the CDR3 reads CASSEGTGALPRF. The CDR3 DNA sequence: TGTGCCAGCAGTGAAGGGACAGGGGCCCTGCCGCGCTTC.

The chain carries TRBV12-2 and TRBJ1-1; the table names TRBD1, a call not compared with the DNA. TRBV12-2 is annotated as a pseudogene. The CDR3 consists of 18 residues. The CDR3 sequence is CASRPYKATGHRNTEAFF. Written as DNA, the CDR3 is TGTGCAAGTCGCCCGTATAAAGCGACGGGACACCGGAACACTGAAGCTTTCTTT.

V gene TRBV6-5 combines with J gene TRBJ1-1; 7 nucleotides match TRBD1. This CDR3 is 15 amino acids long. The germline V gene has CDR1 MNHEY and CDR2 SVGAGI. The J segment lost 1 base and the V segment lost 6 bases, leaving 8 bases of the junction unmatched. The DNA of the CDR3 is TGTGCCAGCAGCAGAACGGGACAGCCGAACACTGAAGCTTTCTTT. Protein sequence: CASSRTGQPNTEAFF.

The V call is TRBV12-3 or TRBV12-4, the J call TRBJ1-2, with a weak D call TRBD1 (5 bases). Trimming removed 3 bases from V and 8 bases from J, with 13 bases in between. The CDR3 contains 13 residues. The CDR3 spells CASSLEGPLGYTF. The CDR3 DNA reads TGTGCCAGCAGTTTGGAGGGGCCCCTGGGCTACACCTTC.

The chain uses TRBV12-3 or TRBV12-4 and TRBJ1-5; the D is unclear. Deletions cut 0 bases from V and 8 bases from J, with 5 bases between. The CDR3 has 12 residues. For the CDR3, the DNA is TGTGCCAGCAGTTTAGCTCCAGAGCCCCAGCATTTT. Its translation: CASSLAPEPQHF.

With respect to this clone: The germline gene is not matched at one end of the junction; a read error may be the cause. The rearrangement joins TRBV9 to TRBJ1-2; maybe TRBD1 (5 bases). Germline-derived CDR1 and CDR2 are SGDLS and YYNGEE. This CDR3 is built from 13 residues. CDR3 amino acids: CASSVDLRQPPSF. As DNA, the CDR3 is TGTGCCAGCAGCGTAGACCTAAGACAGCCACCCTCCTTC.

V is TRBV19 and J is TRBJ2-3, with 10 bases that match TRBD2. The CDR3 contains 15 residues. V shed 7 bases, J shed 10 bases, and the junction held 14 bases outside the gene matches. In germline, CDR1 is LNHDA, CDR2 SQIVND (reference sequence). The CDR3 protein is CASIDSSGGAGPQYF. The DNA of the CDR3 is TGTGCCAGTATCGACTCCAGCGGGGGGGCCGGTCCGCAGTATTTT.

The chain is built from TRBV7-9 and TRBJ1-2, with 7 bases matching TRBD1. Unmatched junction bases numbered 14, after V lost 5 bases and J lost 8 bases. The CDR3 covers 15 residues. Germline CDR1 SEHNR, CDR2 FQNEAQ (reference sequence). The CDR3: CASSLTGTATGGYTF. The CDR3 DNA is TGTGCCAGCAGCCTTACCGGGACAGCTACGGGGGGCTACACCTTC.

The chain employs TRBV19 and TRBJ1-2; D possibly corresponds to TRBD1 (5 bases). CDR1 is LNHDA and CDR2 is SQIVND in the germline V gene (reference sequence). The CDR3 contains 14 residues. Trimming shortened V by 7 bases and J by 4 bases, and 16 bases separated the two germline ends. The CDR3 region has the DNA TGTGCCAGTACCATGGGGGAGGGGTCCTATGGCTACACCTTC. Translated, it gives CASTMGEGSYGYTF.

The chain joins TRBV19 to TRBJ1-2; 7 bases align to TRBD1. The CDR3 has 15 amino acids. Germline CDR1 LNHDA, CDR2 SQIVND (reference sequence). V lost 4 bases and J lost 4; bases outside the gene matches: 9. CDR3 DNA: TGTGCCAGTAGTACCCGGGACAGTGGATTCTATGGCTACACCTTC. This encodes CASSTRDSGFYGYTF.

The CDR3 here is CASSLRGGKSTEAFF. The CDR3 bases are TGTGCCAGCAGCTTACGGGGGGGTAAGAGCACTGAAGCTTTCTTT. J is TRBJ1-1 and V is TRBV7-2; TRBD1 might be the D (5 bases). CDR1 is SGHTA and CDR2 is FQGNSA in the germline V gene. This CDR3 has 15 residues. Trimming shortened V by 2 bases and J by 4 bases, and 14 bases separated the two germline ends. The full variable domain, its missing parts supplied by reference TRBV7-2 and TRBJ1-1, is GAGVSQSPSNKVTEKGKDVELRCDPISGHTALYWYRQSLGQGLEFLIYFQGNSAPDKSGLPSDRFSAERTGGSVSTLTIQRTQQEDSAVYLCASSLRGGKSTEAFFGQGTRLTVV.

The V and J genes are TRBV2 and TRBJ2-7; 7 bases agree with TRBD1. The CDR3 length is 13 residues. CDR1 is SNHLY, CDR2 FYNNEI, per germline. The J segment lost 5 bases and the V segment lost 7 bases, leaving 8 bases of the junction unmatched. The CDR3 region is CASTGQVRNEQYF. The DNA for the CDR3 is TGTGCCAGCACTGGACAGGTCCGTAACGAGCAGTACTTC.

The gene calls are TRBV3-1 (or the pseudogene TRBV3-2) and TRBJ1-2, with no clear D. V was clipped by 4 bases and J by 1 base, with 10 bases between them. This CDR3 region has 14 residues. The germline V gene has CDR1 LGHDT and CDR2 YNNKEL (reference sequence). CDR3 protein: CASSRADLNYGYTF. In DNA, the CDR3 is TGTGCCAGCAGCCGGGCAGACCTTAACTATGGCTACACCTTC.

This chain connects TRBV5-4 to TRBJ1-1; 7 bases fit TRBD1. After removal of 4 bases from V and 3 bases from J, the junction contained 6 bases not matched to a gene. Germline values: CDR1 SGHNT, CDR2 YYREEE (reference sequence). The CDR3 is made up of 14 amino acids. The CDR3 sequence: CASSAPTGDTEAFF. The CDR3 bases are TGTGCCAGCAGCGCCCCTACAGGGGACACTGAAGCTTTCTTT.

V is TRBV5-1 and J is TRBJ2-7, with TRBD1 matching over 8 bases. The CDR3 covers 14 residues. The V gene's germline CDR1 is SGHRS and CDR2 YFSETQ. The trim removed 3 bases at V and 9 bases at J, leaving 11 bases unmatched. The CDR3 DNA reads TGCGCCAGCAGCTCAGGGACAGGTGATTGGGGGCAGTACTTC. Its protein product is CASSSGTGDWGQYF. The full variable domain, completed using reference TRBV5-1 and TRBJ2-7, is KAGVTQTPRYLIKTRGQQVTLSCSPISGHRSVSWYQQTPGQGLQFLFEYFSETQRNKGNFPGRFSGRQFSNSRSEMNVSTLELGDSALYLCASSSGTGDWGQYFGPGTRLTVT.

This clone was observed a few times. This chain uses TRBV19 with TRBJ2-7, with 9 positions matching TRBD2. V lost 5 bases and J lost 2; bases outside the gene matches: 7. This CDR3 region has 15 residues. CDR1 and CDR2 (germline): LNHDA, SQIVND (reference sequence). In DNA form, the CDR3 reads TGTGCCAGTAGTGCGGGAGCGGGGGGAACCTACGAGCAGTACTTC. It codes for CASSAGAGGTYEQYF.

The sample holds one count of this clone. The J gene is TRBJ2-1, the V gene TRBV30; tentative D call: TRBD1 (6 bases). The CDR3 runs 14 residues. The ends were cut back, 1 base at V and 7 bases at J, with 14 bases in the middle. Germline V gives CDR1 GTSNPN, CDR2 SVGIG (reference sequence). Written as DNA, the CDR3 is TGTGCCTGGAGTGACACGACAGGTGGGAATGAGCAGTTCTTC. This sequence encodes CAWSDTTGGNEQFF.

The V gene is TRBV7-6, the J gene TRBJ2-5; maybe TRBD1 (5 bases). The CDR3 runs to 14 residues. V dropped 5 bases and J dropped 5 bases, with 15 bases sitting between them. Germline-derived CDR1 and CDR2 are SGHVS and FNYEAQ. CDR3 amino acids: CASSIQTVTETQYF. The DNA of the CDR3 is TGTGCCAGCAGCATCCAGACAGTCACGGAGACCCAGTACTTC.

This rearrangement joins TRBV30 to TRBJ1-4, with D perhaps TRBD1 (6 bases). The length of the CDR3 is 15 residues. Trimming took off 2 bases at V and 7 bases at J, with 17 bases between the two ends. Germline-derived CDR1 and CDR2 are GTSNPN and SVGIG (reference sequence). DNA for the CDR3: TGTGCCTGGAGTCTCCCAGGGGCTGTGAGTGAAAAACTGTTTTTT. It yields the protein CAWSLPGAVSEKLFF.

A few counts support this clone. This chain joins TRBV10-3 and TRBJ2-7; D uncertain. The CDR3 runs to 13 residues. Germline V CDR1 and CDR2: ENHRY, SYGVKD. Here the CDR3 reads CGSMQSPSYEQYF. For the CDR3, the DNA is TGTGGATCAATGCAGTCTCCCTCCTACGAGCAGTACTTC.

This clone appeared a few times. V gene TRBV2 combines with J gene TRBJ1-2; D uncertain. The CDR3 is 12 amino acids. Between the trimmed V and J ends, which lost 3 bases and 10 bases, there was a span of 12 bases. Germline CDR1 and CDR2: SNHLY and FYNNEI. CDR3 coding DNA: TGTGCCAGCAGTGAGGGCAGTCTCTCCTACACCTTC. Its protein product is CASSEGSLSYTF.

This clone was picked up a small number of times. This chain uses TRBV5-4 with TRBJ1-2, with 8 nucleotides matching TRBD1. The germline CDR1 and CDR2 sequences are SGHNT and YYREEE (reference sequence). V dropped 3 bases and J dropped 4; count of bases not matched to a gene: 5. CDR3 size: 14 residues. The CDR3 DNA follows: TGTGCCAGCAGCTCAAGGACAGGGATCTATGGCTACACCTTC. Its translation is CASSSRTGIYGYTF. The entire variable domain, with the rest obtained from reference TRBV5-4 and TRBJ1-2, is as follows: ETGVTQSPTHLIKTRGQQVTLRCSSQSGHNTVSWYQQALGQGPQFIFQYYREEENGRGNFPPRFSGLQFPNYSSELNVNALELDDSALYLCASSSRTGIYGYTFGSGTRLTVV.

The V and J genes are TRBV14 and TRBJ2-1; TRBD2 might be the D (6 bases). Germline V gene sequence: CDR1 SGHDN, CDR2 FVKESK. The CDR3 extends over 13 amino acids. V gave up 4 bases and J gave up 12 bases, with 16 bases separating them. CDR3 in amino acids: CASSPTPRGMQFF. In nucleotides, the CDR3 is TGTGCCAGCAGCCCGACTCCCCGGGGGATGCAGTTCTTC.

This clone was counted a single time. The J gene is TRBJ1-2, the V gene TRBV11-2; 10 bases fit TRBD1. This CDR3 spans 15 amino acids. Trimming at V came to 1 base and at J to 5 bases, leaving 4 bases not matched to a gene. Germline V gene data show CDR1 as SGHAT and CDR2 as FQNNGV. The CDR3 DNA sequence: TGTGCCAGCAGCTTAGCTCGGGACAGGGGTTATGGCTACACCTTC. Translating it yields CASSLARDRGYGYTF. Supplemented by reference TRBV11-2 and TRBJ1-2, the full variable domain reads EAGVAQSPRYKIIEKRQSVAFWCNPISGHATLYWYQQILGQGPKLLIQFQNNGVVDDSQLPKDRFSAERLKGVDSTLKIQPAKLEDSAVYLCASSLARDRGYGYTFGSGTRLTVV.